This TCR beta chain was sequenced during a study of cytomegalovirus exposure and HLA in healthy donors (dated by TCRdb to 2016 to 2017). Concerning the study at large: In an earlier analysis of roughly 500 of the donors, about 270 Gb of sequence data and approximately 120 million unique TCR beta sequences from roughly 200 million T cells were reported. Roughly 300 gigabases of sequencing data and approximately 85 million unique TCR sequences were included in an early release covering several hundred HLA-typed donors. High-throughput TCR immunosequencing, statistical association of individual TCRs with disease status, and machine learning were combined to predict cytomegalovirus infection status. A later analysis re-analyzed previously published TCR beta repertoires from 666 donors and added high-resolution HLA genotyping to study TCR occurrence patterns. All discovery cohort repertoires had been generated using a single sequencing platform. In the later analysis, no new phenotypic data were used to find candidate immune exposures; instead, reliance was placed on TCR beta sequences and their occurrence across donors. A handful of DR-DQ haplotypes were handled as single units for association and clustering because linkage in the cohort was strong. Among 398 genotyped donors of the cohort, an average of approximately 240,000 unique TCR beta nucleotide sequences was sequenced per donor, of which about 19% were non-productive. A later genetic analysis used genome-wide SNP genotypes for 398 of the 666 donors, treating that subset as a discovery cohort. Along with the roughly 670-subject first cohort, a separate validation cohort of more than 90 different subjects was used. An earlier analysis of several hundred of the donors applied high-throughput TCR beta sequencing to assess whether each TCR beta V gene segment acted as functional or pseudogenic. Using immunosequencing, the study profiled T cell repertoires from approximately 700 subjects and related those repertoires to cytomegalovirus serostatus. HLA typing covered class I and class II loci at four-digit resolution. The aim of the study was to test whether cataloging public T cell receptors could identify signatures of past pathogen exposure. Of the 350 to 450 genotyped donors, 65% to 90% were placed in the genetic ancestry cluster associated with self-reported Caucasian donors. Donor age, sex, ethnicity and CMV serostatus were compiled alongside the repertoire data. Typing coverage varied by locus: about 620-630 donors for A, B, C, DRB1 and DQB1; approximately 560 for DQA1; more than 600 for DPA1; 450 to 480 for DPB1.

Overall results and qualifications from the work: Compared with equally common non-associated chains, HLA-associated TCR beta chains in a later analysis were more clonally expanded and had lower generation probabilities. An association between a missense DCLRE1C variant and V-gene and J-gene trimming of TCR beta chains was found in a later genetic analysis and replicated in an independent cohort. Most TCR sequences were observed very rarely across donors, whereas some public TCRs were present in many individuals. Most CMV-associated TCR beta chains appeared to be HLA-restricted in a later analysis, and the HLA associations seemed to be driven largely by CMV exposure. A few of the identified cytomegalovirus-associated TCR beta chains were confirmed in vitro to be specific for cytomegalovirus antigens. Linkage disequilibrium might explain the correlated functional status among segregating V segments, but an unknown experimental factor could not be ruled out. An earlier analysis of 587 of the donors showed that most TCR beta V segments appeared in productive rearrangements either about 87% or about 30% of the time, which broadly matched IMGT annotations. A total of fewer than 200 TCR beta chains were listed by the study as associated with cytomegalovirus. A group of highly shared sequence variants was considered likely to be a technical artifact of the sequencing pipeline. The authors suggested that the approach could potentially be generalized to other disease states and immunological phenotypes. According to a later analysis, parvovirus B19, influenza, CMV and Epstein-Barr virus appeared linked to several top co-occurrence clusters. Roughly 15 rarely observed V segments, including chromosome 9 orphons, were excluded from the earlier analysis of several hundred of the donors because counts were too low. Compared with the roughly 600-donor mean, donors in an Asian-associated ancestry cluster had fewer N-insertions in productive TCRs, according to a later genetic analysis. In a later analysis, 16,951 TCR beta sequences were associated with specific HLA alleles at a false discovery rate of 0.05. Strong co-occurrence of HLA alleles, especially DR and DQ, made assigning TCR associations to individual alleles difficult. In this cohort, only TCR beta chains were sequenced, and detectable features were limited by the absence of alpha or paired-chain data. HLA typing was unavailable for some donors at each locus, so association tests used only the typed subset. A further reported finding was that TCR beta sequences accurately predicted the HLA-A and HLA-B alleles for most subjects in the first cohort. Cytomegalovirus status was reported to be diagnosed by the classifier with high specificity and sensitivity in both the original and validation cohorts. In a later analysis, TCR association rates were found to vary across HLA loci, with the most associated TCRs seen for DRB1 alleles and the fewest for HLA-C alleles. The presence/absence analyses assumed that sequencing depth was roughly uniform across donors, and that assumption may not be true. Some IMGT-functional V segments, including TRBV6-2 and TRBV6-3, could not be distinguished by the 87-base-pair reads and were therefore excluded. CMV serostatus was the only immune exposure information available for the cohort.

The CDR3 holds 16 amino acids from the cysteine to the phenylalanine. The kept DNA is CDR3 alone, 48 bases in frame from the first base. V gives up 0 bases and J gives up 4 bases, and the segment between their germline ends measures 12 bases. Reading the germline V gene gives CDR1 MNHEY and CDR2 SVGAGI. Libraries were constructed by the immunoSEQ multiplex PCR assay. For the multiplex PCR, a mixture combining 60 forward primers for TCR Vbeta segments and 13 reverse primers for TCR Jbeta segments was used. A multiplex PCR assay on genomic DNA amplified the CDR3 region of rearranged TCR beta genes. On the Illumina HiSeq System, the amplified TCR beta libraries were sequenced as 87-base-pair reads. In the source study's methods: A later analysis counted 75 million to 100 million unique TCR beta chains across the 640 or so repertoires, and roughly 11 million of these chains were shared by at least two donors. Raw reads were error-corrected and collapsed into unique sequences by a nearest-neighbor algorithm in which closely related sequences were merged to remove PCR and sequencing errors. V, D and J gene segments were assigned by aligning CDR3 sequences to IMGT reference sequences. For a sequence to be retained, a match of at least six nucleotides to both a V gene segment and a J gene segment was required. A rearrangement counted as productive if the CDR3 had no stop codons and remained in frame with V and J, and every other rearrangement counted as non-productive. CDR3 was defined by IMGT convention, running from the second conserved V-encoded cysteine to the conserved J-encoded phenylalanine. The earlier analysis of a few hundred of the donors excluded any sequence lacking an unambiguous match to a single V gene segment. An earlier analysis of fewer than 750 of the donors classified V segments as functional when productive rearrangements were above 56.7% and as segregating when the standard deviation between donors was above 5%. To diagnose cytomegalovirus status from the catalog of TCR beta chain sequences, a statistical classification framework was built. A later analysis assigned V and J genes by comparing TCR nucleotide sequences with IMGT/GENE-DB human TR gene sequences. A later analysis assigned CDR3 sequences and most-parsimonious VDJ recombination scenarios with the TCRdist pipeline. A later analysis defined each TCR beta chain by its CDR3 amino acid sequence plus V-gene family, and excluded reads lacking a unique V-gene family. A later analysis removed several hundred highly shared, low-generation-probability nucleotide sequences to deal with suspected cross-contamination and a sequencing artifact. For each public chain, a later analysis derived a clonal expansion index from normalized ranks of inferred template counts within each repertoire. In a later analysis, generation probabilities were computed using a VDJ recombination model fitted to out-of-frame rearrangements, and the results were checked against IGoR. A later analysis scored TCR-TCR, TCR-HLA and TCR-CMV co-occurrence with hypergeometric tests, applying a repertoire-size bias correction to TCR pairs. False discovery rates were estimated in a later analysis by permuting HLA or CMV assignments 20 times. In a later analysis, co-occurring TCRs were grouped using DBSCAN, and TCRdist sequence similarity was added for clustering within HLA-allele-positive subsets. For co-occurrence clustering, repertoires with fewer than 30,000 or more than 120,000 public chains were excluded, along with a handful of repertoires with anomalous nucleotide sharing. TCRdb mirrors the immuneACCESS table, restricted to in-frame sequences. Some clones are absent from its copies; in checked studies, under half trace to an unresolved V gene, and the reason for the others is unknown. That table supplies the V and J calls and clone size; D and trimming were determined from the DNA. The sample records 190,000 or so clones, around 83% of which are singletons. Roughly 10% of the sample goes to the ten largest clones.

Concerning this clone: The antigen this receptor binds is unknown. Per-base quality was not reported, and no clone a single base away is much larger than it.

The cohort consisted of 600 or so healthy bone marrow donors. Cohort members were all nominally healthy when sampled, although unrecorded immune exposures were likely present. The donor tested CMV seropositive and was one of the 289 seropositive cohort members. Each donor provided a peripheral blood sample, and peripheral blood mononuclear cells were used for TCR beta sequencing. Genomic DNA was extracted from the blood cell samples with the Qiagen DNeasy Blood Extraction Kit. The TCR was taken from a woman in her forties or fifties in good health and CMV-seropositive. The chain joins TRBV6-5 to TRBJ2-2; perhaps TRBD2 is the D gene, with 5 bases matching. The sample taken for sequencing was PBMCs. The DNA sequence is TGTGCCAGCAGTTACTCGTTAGACTACACCACCGGGGAGCTGTTTTTT. Translated, this gives CASSYSLDYTTGELFF.